Listed below are T cell receptor beta chains from one sample, sequenced in a study of blood T cells in healthy people across ages. TCRdb recomputed calls from the 5' RACE reads with MiXCR, one row per CDR3 protein. The sample records about a million distinct CDR3 sequences, about 53% being singletons. The sample comprised blood. The receptors originated from a woman in her sixties or seventies in good health. Both conserved end residues are part of each CDR3. A D gene is named only where the DNA matches it firmly. Clone sizes are given selectively: once, few, many, or a class where the clone is expanded.

>TRBD2|TRBV29-1|TRBJ2-4|few
CSVAGGNQLAKNIQYF
TGCAGCGTTGCGGGAGGGAATCAGTTAGCCAAAAACATTCAGTACTTC
>.|TRBV28|TRBJ1-6|.
CASNPSGIRHSPLHF
TGTGCCAGCAACCCCTCGGGGATTCGGCATTCACCCCTCCACTTT
>TRBD2|TRBV7-2|TRBJ2-5|.
CASSLTGLAGGPASYF
TGTGCCAGCAGCCTAACCGGACTAGCGGGAGGACCCGCTTCGTACTTC
>.|TRBV5-5|TRBJ1-5|few
CASSWSGTVFTNQPQHF
TGTGCCAGCAGCTGGTCCGGGACGGTTTTCACCAATCAGCCCCAGCATTTT
>TRBD1|TRBV15|TRBJ1-1|few
CATSRDWDRVNEAFF
TGTGCCACCAGCAGAGATTGGGACAGAGTCAACGAAGCTTTCTTT
>.|TRBV20-1|TRBJ2-1|once
CSARPGKLYNEQFF
TGCAGTGCTAGGCCAGGGAAGCTTTACAATGAGCAGTTCTTC
>.|TRBV2|TRBJ2-3|.
CASRKGADTQYF
TGTGCCAGCAGGAAGGGGGCAGATACGCAGTATTTT
>TRBD2|TRBV12-3/TRBV12-4|TRBJ2-5|.
CASTELGLAGEKQYF
TGTGCCAGCACCGAGTTGGGACTAGCGGGAGAGAAGCAGTACTTC
>TRBD1|TRBV19|TRBJ2-3|.
CASSTSDRGSVTDTQYF
TGTGCCAGTAGTACGTCGGACAGGGGGAGTGTCACAGATACGCAGTATTTT
>.|TRBV20-1|TRBJ2-7|many
CSARDPARVASYEQYF
TGCAGTGCTAGAGATCCAGCTCGGGTTGCATCCTACGAGCAGTACTTC
>TRBD1|TRBV7-9|TRBJ2-1|.
CASSLGMGQYNEQFF
TGTGCCAGCAGCTTAGGGATGGGACAGTACAATGAGCAGTTCTTC
>TRBD1|TRBV18|TRBJ2-7|once
CASSSPGQAPYEQYF
TGTGCCAGCTCATCTCCGGGACAGGCTCCCTACGAGCAGTACTTC
>.|TRBV27|TRBJ2-5|few
CASMGGGAGETQYF
TGTGCCAGCATGGGAGGGGGGGCTGGTGAGACCCAGTACTTC
>.|TRBV9|TRBJ2-3|.
CASSVVGHSWITDTQYF
TGTGCCAGCAGCGTAGTGGGGCATTCATGGATCACAGATACGCAGTATTTT
>.|TRBV7-9|TRBJ2-7|.
CASSAVRGVTYEQYF
TGTGCCAGCAGCGCCGTCAGGGGGGTCACCTACGAGCAGTACTTC
>TRBD1|TRBV5-1|TRBJ2-3|.
CASSIGQGGTDTQYF
TGCGCCAGCAGCATCGGACAGGGAGGCACAGATACGCAGTATTTT
>.|TRBV9|TRBJ2-1|.
CASSVVLGKYNEQFF
TGTGCCAGCAGCGTAGTGTTAGGAAAATACAATGAGCAGTTCTTC
>TRBD1|TRBV2|TRBJ1-2|.
CASSRDRASNYGYTF
TGTGCCAGCAGCCGGGACAGGGCCTCTAACTATGGCTACACCTTC
>.|TRBV7-9|TRBJ2-7|.
CASSQTSYVYEQYF
TGTGCCAGCAGCCAAACTAGCTATGTATACGAGCAGTACTTC
>.|TRBV5-1|TRBJ2-3|.
CASSFPDSPSTDTQYF
TGCGCCAGCAGCTTCCCGGACAGCCCAAGCACAGATACGCAGTATTTT
>.|TRBV7-9|TRBJ2-7|few
CASSLRFSGYEQYF
TGTGCCAGCAGCTTAAGGTTCAGTGGCTACGAGCAGTACTTC
>.|TRBV6-5|TRBJ2-1|.
CASSSLTGPGEQFF
TGTGCCAGCAGTTCCCTGACAGGTCCAGGTGAGCAGTTCTTC
>TRBD2|TRBV20-1|TRBJ2-1|.
CSASFSSPSGNKQFF
TGCAGTGCTAGTTTTTCTTCGCCTAGCGGGAATAAGCAGTTCTTC
>.|TRBV5-1|TRBJ2-1|few
CASSLPGWEQLYNEQFF
TGCGCCAGCAGCTTACCTGGGTGGGAGCAATTATACAATGAGCAGTTCTTC
>.|TRBV6-6|TRBJ2-7|.
CASNEGPSYEQYF
TGTGCCAGCAATGAGGGGCCCTCCTACGAGCAGTACTTC
>.|TRBV6-5|TRBJ1-6|few
CASSSLHSPLHF
TGTGCCAGCAGTTCCCTCCACTCACCCCTCCACTTT
>TRBD1|TRBV24-1|TRBJ2-1|.
CATATGEEQFF
TGTGCCACGGCCACAGGGGAAGAGCAGTTCTTC
>.|TRBV7-2|TRBJ1-5|few
CASSPGHYQPQHF
TGTGCCAGCAGCCCCGGACATTATCAGCCCCAGCATTTT
>.|TRBV4-1|TRBJ2-3|.
CASSLSTSIAENTQYF
TGCGCCAGCAGCTTGAGCACTAGTATCGCGGAAAATACGCAGTATTTT
>.|TRBV27|TRBJ1-1|.
CASSLSNRPTEAFF
TGTGCCAGCAGTTTATCGAACAGACCCACTGAAGCTTTCTTT
>.|TRBV7-2|TRBJ1-2|few
CASSLVRNGYTF
TGTGCCAGCAGCTTAGTCAGAAATGGCTACACCTTC
>.|TRBV28|TRBJ2-5|few
CASSLRRGEIETQYF
TGTGCCAGCAGTTTGCGGAGGGGAGAGATCGAGACCCAGTACTTC
>.|TRBV20-1|TRBJ2-7|.
CSARTGVGERYEQYF
TGCAGTGCTAGAACGGGGGTCGGGGAAAGGTACGAGCAGTACTTC